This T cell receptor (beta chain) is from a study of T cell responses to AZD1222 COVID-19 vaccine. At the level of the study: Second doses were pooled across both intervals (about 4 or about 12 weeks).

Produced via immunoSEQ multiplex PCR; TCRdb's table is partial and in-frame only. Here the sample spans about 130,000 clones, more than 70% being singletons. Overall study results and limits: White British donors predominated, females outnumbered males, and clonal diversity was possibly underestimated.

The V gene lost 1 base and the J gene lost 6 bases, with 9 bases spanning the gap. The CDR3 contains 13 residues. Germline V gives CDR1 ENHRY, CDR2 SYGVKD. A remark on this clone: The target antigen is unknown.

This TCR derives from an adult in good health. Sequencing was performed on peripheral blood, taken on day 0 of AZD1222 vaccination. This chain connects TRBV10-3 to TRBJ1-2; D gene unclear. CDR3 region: CAISELVGDGYTF. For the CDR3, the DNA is TGTGCCATCAGTGAGTTGGTTGGGGATGGCTACACCTTC.